Listed here are 14 T cell receptor beta chains from one sample, sequenced in a study of T cells in Graves' hyperthyroidism and ophthalmopathy. From RNA transcripts, TCR beta CDR3 regions were amplified. The HTBI primer set served for first-round RT-PCR of the TCR CDR3. From the multiplex PCR reads, TCRdb called clonotypes with MiXCR, one entry per CDR3 protein. The repertoire holds more than 300,000 distinct CDR3 sequences, with approximately 17% as singletons. Sequencing used blood. All receptors come from a man between 18 and 29 years old with Graves' ophthalmopathy.

The gene calls are TRBV19 and TRBJ2-5; 9 nucleotides agree with TRBD2. CDR3 length equals 14 residues. Germline CDR1 is LNHDA and CDR2 is SQIVND (reference sequence). The V segment lost 4 bases and the J segment 3 bases; nucleotides outside the gene matches: 3. CDR3 nucleotides: TGTGCCAGTAGTACCCGGACTAGCGAAGAGACCCAGTACTTC. Its protein is CASSTRTSEETQYF.

In DNA, the CDR3 is TGCGCCAGCAGCCCCTTCGACAGGGAGGTCCAAAATGGCAATGAGCAGTTCTTC. Translating it yields CASSPFDREVQNGNEQFF. V and J are TRBV4-1 and TRBJ2-1, with D possibly matching TRBD1 (7 bases). This CDR3 contains 18 residues. Germline CDR1 is MGHRA and CDR2 is YSYEKL. Trimming stripped 4 bases from V and 6 bases from J, with 25 bases between.

A few counts support this clonotype. The chain employs TRBV3-1 and TRBJ2-7, with 8 bases matching TRBD1. Germline CDR1 LGHDT, CDR2 YNNKEL (reference sequence). The length of the CDR3 is 18 residues. V was pared by 1 base and J by 1 base, with 12 bases of the junction left unmatched. CDR3 sequence reads: CASSQGTGTGVISYEQYF. The CDR3 DNA reads TGTGCCAGCAGCCAAGGGACAGGGACGGGGGTAATATCCTACGAGCAGTACTTC.

This clonotype was counted only a few times. The chain recombines TRBV9 with TRBJ1-3, with D possibly TRBD1 on 5 matching bases. V gave up 0 bases and J gave up 2 bases, with 6 bases separating them. The CDR3 is 14 residues long. Germline CDR1 SGDLS, CDR2 YYNGEE. The CDR3 DNA sequence: TGTGCCAGCAGCGTAGCCAGGGCTGGAAACACCATATATTTT. This encodes CASSVARAGNTIYF.

The chain combines TRBV6-1 with TRBJ2-3, with 12 bases that match TRBD2. V shed 8 bases, J shed 2 bases, and the junction held 8 bases outside the gene matches. The germline V gene encodes CDR1 MNHNS and CDR2 SASEGT. This CDR3 comprises 16 residues. CDR3 protein: CASQWTSGVSTDTQYF. CDR3 DNA sequence: TGTGCCAGCCAGTGGACTAGCGGGGTTTCCACAGATACGCAGTATTTT.

This clonotype was recorded many times. The rearrangement links TRBV15 to TRBJ2-1, with D maybe TRBD2 (6 bases). Trimming left V 0 bases short and J 4 bases short, with 13 bases between. CDR1 and CDR2 (germline): LNHNV, YYDKDF (reference sequence). This CDR3 comprises 16 residues. The chain's CDR3 is CATSRDRDLTYNEQFF. As DNA, the CDR3 is TGTGCCACCAGCAGAGACCGGGACTTGACATACAATGAGCAGTTCTTC.

In its sample, this clonotype was seen many times. This chain connects TRBV27 to TRBJ2-3, with D perhaps TRBD1 (7 bases). This CDR3 spans 16 amino acids. Deletions cut 5 bases from V and 6 bases from J, with 21 bases between. Germline-derived CDR1 and CDR2 are MNHEY and SMNVEV (reference sequence). Here the CDR3 reads CASSRGDSGSADTQYF. For the CDR3, the DNA is TGTGCCAGCAGTCGAGGGGACAGCGGGTCGGCGGATACGCAGTATTTT.

This clonotype occurred many times. The chain joins TRBV20-1 to TRBJ1-5, with a weak D call TRBD1 (5 bases). CDR1 and CDR2 from the germline V gene are DFQATT and SNEGSKA (reference sequence). The CDR3 loop spans 13 amino acids. V dropped 2 bases and J dropped 6 bases, with 11 bases sitting between them. The CDR3 bases are TGCAGTGCTAGACGAGGGGAGGGTCAGCCCCAGCATTTT. Its translation: CSARRGEGQPQHF.

This clonotype showed up many times. The chain carries TRBV11-2 and TRBJ1-1; 7 nucleotides match TRBD1. Looked up from germline, CDR1 is SGHAT and CDR2 is FQNNGV. The CDR3 has 12 residues. Losses at the gene ends were 11 bases for V and 4 bases for J; bases not matched to a gene: 7. CDR3 residues: CAAQGGGTEAFF. Here the CDR3 DNA reads TGTGCCGCGCAAGGGGGCGGCACTGAAGCTTTCTTT.

This clonotype was counted a few times. The chain combines TRBV5-1 with TRBJ2-5; the match to TRBD1 covers 7 bases. The V segment lost 4 bases and the J segment 4 bases; nucleotides outside the gene matches: 7. Germline V gives CDR1 SGHRS, CDR2 YFSETQ. The CDR3 totals 14 residues. Here the CDR3 DNA reads TGCGCCAGCAGCCCAGGACAGGTTCGAGAGACCCAGTACTTC. Encoded protein: CASSPGQVRETQYF.

This clonotype was picked up a small number of times. This chain joins TRBV7-6 and TRBJ2-2; a weak D match, TRBD2 (6 bases). CDR1 and CDR2 (germline): SGHVS, FNYEAQ. V was clipped by 5 bases and J by 4 bases, with 14 bases between them. This CDR3 has 15 residues. The CDR3 loop is CASSAGLDSTGELFF. For the CDR3, the DNA is TGTGCCAGCAGCGCGGGGCTAGATAGCACCGGGGAGCTGTTTTTT.

This clonotype was counted at least ten times. The gene calls are TRBV7-9 and TRBJ2-7; 8 positions match TRBD1. Per germline, CDR1 SEHNR and CDR2 FQNEAQ (reference sequence). V was pared by 1 base and J by 3 bases, with 5 bases of the junction left unmatched. This CDR3 contains 15 residues. The CDR3 is CASSLETGENYEQYF. In nucleotides, the CDR3 is TGTGCCAGCAGCTTAGAGACAGGGGAAAACTACGAGCAGTACTTC.

This clonotype appeared many times. This chain uses TRBV3-1 with TRBJ1-5; D is ambiguous. The CDR3 spans 15 residues. The germline gives CDR1 LGHDT, CDR2 YNNKEL (reference sequence). V shed 0 bases and J shed 2 bases, with 8 bases lying between them. The CDR3 loop reads CASSQEYDGNQPQHF. CDR3 coding DNA: TGTGCCAGCAGCCAAGAGTATGACGGCAATCAGCCCCAGCATTTT.

The chain combines TRBV18 with TRBJ2-7, with D unclear. The CDR3 is 13 residues long. Germline V gene sequence: CDR1 KGHSH, CDR2 LQKENI. The germline V and J ends were trimmed by 3 bases and 2 bases, with 8 bases remaining between them. CDR3 DNA: TGTGCCAGCTCACCGTCTGGAGCCTACGAGCAGTACTTC. Protein sequence: CASSPSGAYEQYF. Drawing the rest from reference TRBV18 and TRBJ2-7, the complete variable domain is NAGVMQNPRHLVRRRGQEARLRCSPMKGHSHVYWYRQLPEEGLKFMVYLQKENIIDESGMPKERFSAEFPKEGPSILRIQQVVRGDSAAYFCASSPSGAYEQYFGPGTRLTVT.